These 14 T cell receptor beta chains were all obtained from the same sample, sequenced in a study of blood T cell repertoires in COVID-19. Generated by immunoSEQ multiplex PCR, the TCRdb table keeps only in-frame clones and is missing some. Of under 300,000 clones detected, roughly 89% appear once; the ten largest clones hold approximately 5%. The sample consisted of peripheral blood. The receptors stem from a woman in her thirties or forties who had recovered from COVID-19.

J is TRBJ2-7 and V is TRBV6-5; TRBD2 aligns across 7 bases. CDR3 length: 13 residues. Per the germline V gene, CDR1 is MNHEY and CDR2 is SVGAGI. V lost 4 bases, J lost 8 bases, and 8 bases stayed unmatched. The CDR3 nucleotides read TGTGCCAGCAGTTCTAACACCGGGACTAAGCAGTACGTC. Encoded protein: CASSSNTGTKQYV.

The chain combines TRBV28 with TRBJ1-3, with 7 positions matching TRBD1. The trim removed 5 bases at V and 1 base at J, leaving 8 bases unmatched. The CDR3 consists of 16 residues. Germline V gives CDR1 MDHEN, CDR2 SYDVKM. CDR3 sequence (DNA): TGTGCCAGCAGTGTCTACCGACAGGGATCTGGAAACACCATATATTTT. The encoded protein is CASSVYRQGSGNTIYF.

The chain employs TRBV27 and TRBJ2-2; 9 bases match TRBD1. Losses at the gene ends were 0 bases for V and 3 bases for J; bases not matched to a gene: 5. CDR1 and CDR2 from the germline V gene are MNHEY and SMNVEV (reference sequence). This CDR3 contains 17 residues. CDR3 coding DNA: TGTGCCAGCAGTTTATCGGGACAGGGACCCTACACCGGGGAGCTGTTTTTT. It is translated as CASSLSGQGPYTGELFF.

The chain is built from TRBV19 and TRBJ2-2, with 8 bases fitting TRBD1. After removal of 6 bases from V and 7 bases from J, the junction contained 4 bases not matched to a gene. The CDR3 length is 13 residues. The germline CDR1 and CDR2 sequences are LNHDA and SQIVND (reference sequence). The CDR3 DNA reads TGTGCCAGTAGAGAACAGGGGGACGGGGAGCTGTTTTTT. Its translation: CASREQGDGELFF.

The chain combines TRBV6-2 or TRBV6-3 with TRBJ2-7; weak D call: TRBD2 (6 bases). V gave up 2 bases and J gave up 6 bases, with 17 bases separating them. Germline V gene data show CDR1 as MNHEY and CDR2 as SVGEGT. The CDR3 spans 15 residues. The CDR3 region has the DNA TGTGCCAGCAGTTACGCAAGCGGGCCATTGGGCGAGCAGTACGTC. It codes for CASSYASGPLGEQYV.

V and J are TRBV6-2 or TRBV6-3 and TRBJ2-3; D might be TRBD2 (5 bases). This CDR3 has 17 residues. In germline, CDR1 is MNHEY, CDR2 SVGEGT. Trimming took off 2 bases at V and 3 bases at J, with 18 bases between the two ends. The CDR3 is CASSYGGRRPGTDTQYF. CDR3 nucleotide sequence: TGTGCCAGCAGTTACGGAGGACGGCGGCCCGGGACAGATACGCAGTATTTT.

This chain uses TRBV12-3 or TRBV12-4 with TRBJ1-2; D is unresolved. V was trimmed by 3 bases and J by 7 bases, leaving 12 bases between them. This CDR3 has 13 amino acids. CDR3 region: CASSFRERGGYTF. CDR3 DNA sequence: TGTGCCAGCAGTTTTAGGGAGCGGGGTGGCTACACCTTC.

The chain couples TRBV5-1 to TRBJ2-7; 11 nucleotides match TRBD2. This CDR3 comprises 18 residues. The trim removed 0 bases at V and 2 bases at J, leaving 10 bases unmatched. Germline CDR1 and CDR2: SGHRS and YFSETQ. The CDR3 DNA reads TGCGCCAGCAGCTTGGAACTAGCGGGGGCAAATACCCCCTACGAGCAGTACTTC. Translation: CASSLELAGANTPYEQYF.

This clone has only one observation. The rearrangement links TRBV5-1 to TRBJ2-3; D may be TRBD1 (6 bases). The CDR3 spans 16 residues. Germline V CDR1 and CDR2: SGHRS, YFSETQ. The V end lost 4 bases, the J end lost 2 bases, and 17 bases lay between the germline ends. In DNA form, the CDR3 reads TGCGCCAGCAGCCCGACGACAGGCTCGGTCACAGATACGCAGTATTTT. This gives the protein CASSPTTGSVTDTQYF.

V usage is TRBV4-1 and J usage is TRBJ2-1, with D possibly matching TRBD2 (6 bases). The V end was cut by 3 bases, the J end by 1 base, with 19 bases between. Germline CDR1 MGHRA, CDR2 YSYEKL. The length of the CDR3 is 18 residues. The CDR3 region has the DNA TGCGCCAGCAGCCAGGTAACCGCTAGCGAGGGGTCCTACAATGAGCAGTTCTTC. This gives the protein CASSQVTASEGSYNEQFF.

V gene TRBV6-1 combines with J gene TRBJ2-3, with 7 bases aligning to TRBD2. With V trimmed by 4 bases and J by 0 bases, 10 bases remained unmatched. The CDR3 runs to 17 residues. The germline CDR1 and CDR2 sequences are MNHNS and SASEGT. CDR3 nucleotide sequence: TGTGCCAGCAGTGGAGTAAGGAGCGGGGCTAGCACAGATACGCAGTATTTT. Encoded protein: CASSGVRSGASTDTQYF.

The genes are TRBV3-1 (or the pseudogene TRBV3-2) and TRBJ2-7; 8 nucleotides line up with TRBD2. The V gene end was trimmed by 4 bases and the J gene end by 3 bases; junction bases not matched to a gene: 8. The germline gives CDR1 LGHDT, CDR2 YNNKEL (reference sequence). This CDR3 contains 15 residues. The CDR3 loop reads CASSPGVAGNYEQYV. The CDR3 coding sequence is TGTGCCAGCAGCCCCGGGGTAGCGGGAAACTACGAGCAGTACGTC.

The chain couples TRBV5-6 to TRBJ2-3, with 9 bases lining up with TRBD1. Per germline, CDR1 SGHDT and CDR2 YYEEEE. The CDR3 has 15 amino acids. V lost 4 bases to trimming and J lost 3 bases; unmatched junction nucleotides: 6. The CDR3 region is CASSGQGRRTDTQYF. CDR3 sequence (DNA): TGTGCCAGCAGCGGACAGGGGCGTCGGACAGATACGCAGTATTTT.

The genes are TRBV7-9 and TRBJ1-2; perhaps TRBD1 as D (6 bases). The V end lost 2 bases, the J end lost 6 bases, and 16 bases lay between the germline ends. Per germline, CDR1 SEHNR and CDR2 FQNEAQ (reference sequence). This CDR3 has 15 residues. The CDR3 DNA follows: TGTGCCAGCAGCTTAACAAACAGGGCAATGGATGGCTACACCTTC. Protein product: CASSLTNRAMDGYTF.